The 16 T cell receptor beta chains given below trace back to one sample, sequenced in a study of blood T cell repertoires in COVID-19. The protocol was immunoSEQ multiplex PCR, while the TCRdb copy is restricted to in-frame clones and leaves out a portion. The repertoire consists of about 120,000 clones, with approximately 88% occurring once and the leading ten covering 0.65% to 0.9%. Source material: peripheral blood. These receptors were taken from a woman aged 70-85 years with acute or convalescent COVID-19.

This clone was counted only a few times. The chain recombines TRBV19 with TRBJ1-2; 9 nucleotides agree with TRBD1. From germline, CDR1 is LNHDA and CDR2 SQIVND (reference sequence). The V gene end was trimmed by 7 bases and the J gene end by 5 bases; junction bases not matched to a gene: 8. The CDR3 is 14 amino acids. CDR3 nucleotide sequence: TGTGCCAGTACGCGGGACAGGGTGGGATATGGCTACACCTTC. Translated, it gives CASTRDRVGYGYTF.

The chain recombines TRBV5-1 with TRBJ1-2, with TRBD1 identical over 9 bases. The CDR3 is 13 amino acids. V was clipped by 3 bases and J by 8 bases; unmatched bases: 5. Looked up from germline, CDR1 is SGHRS and CDR2 is YFSETQ. The CDR3 protein is CASSSGQGHGYTF. In nucleotides, the CDR3 is TGCGCCAGCAGCTCGGGACAGGGACACGGCTACACCTTC.

As regards this clone: The junction departs from germline at one end; a sequencing error may be responsible. V is TRBV6-5 and J is TRBJ2-7; 8 bases match TRBD2. The germline CDR1 and CDR2 sequences are MNHEY and SVGAGI. The CDR3 is 15 amino acids. The CDR3 region has the DNA TGTGCCAGCAGAGACTTAACGTCGGGACTAGGAATGACGAGGTTC. Protein: CASRDLTSGLGMTRF.

The chain couples TRBV25-1 to TRBJ1-1, with 8 positions matching TRBD1. This CDR3 contains 15 residues. The germline V gene encodes CDR1 MGHDK and CDR2 SYGVNS. V shed 5 bases, J shed 1 base, and the junction held 6 bases outside the gene matches. CDR3 in DNA: TGTGCCAGCAGTCCCAGGGGGCGGGGGAACACTGAAGCTTTCTTT. Protein product: CASSPRGRGNTEAFF. The complete variable domain, with remaining parts taken from reference TRBV25-1 and TRBJ1-1, reads EADIYQTPRYLVIGTGKKITLECSQTMGHDKMYWYQQDPGMELHLIHYSYGVNSTEKGDLSSESTVSRIRTEHFPLTLESARPSHTSQYLCASSPRGRGNTEAFFGQGTRLTVV.

This chain joins TRBV3-1 (or the pseudogene TRBV3-2) and TRBJ1-5; perhaps TRBD1 as D (5 bases). The V end lost 1 base, the J end lost 1 base, and 8 bases lay between the germline ends. The germline V gene has CDR1 LGHDT and CDR2 YNNKEL (reference sequence). The CDR3 is 15 amino acids. The CDR3 spells CASSQGQLSNQPQHF. The CDR3 DNA sequence: TGTGCCAGCAGCCAAGGACAGCTGAGCAATCAGCCCCAGCATTTT.

CDR3 region: CASSLRPGLAGVGTGELFF. In DNA form, the CDR3 reads TGTGCCAGCAGCTTACGCCCGGGACTAGCGGGAGTAGGGACCGGGGAGCTGTTTTTT. The chain has TRBV7-8 and TRBJ2-2; 14 bases fit TRBD2. The junction had 10 bases not matched to a gene; V was cut back by 2 bases and J by 5 bases. CDR3 length equals 19 residues. From germline, CDR1 is SGHVS and CDR2 FQNEAQ.

The CDR3 sequence is CASSQDWGTTFYEQYF. The CDR3 DNA sequence: TGTGCCAGCAGCCAAGATTGGGGGACTACCTTCTACGAGCAGTACTTC. The chain links TRBV3-1 (or the pseudogene TRBV3-2) to TRBJ2-7, with 7 bases that match TRBD2. Germline assignment: CDR1 LGHDT and CDR2 YNNKEL (reference sequence). CDR3 size: 16 residues. Losses at the gene ends were 0 bases for V and 3 bases for J; bases not matched to a gene: 8.

In DNA form, the CDR3 reads TGTGCCAGCAGCAAAGGTAGCGGGAGCGATAATGAGCAGTTCTTC. Protein sequence: CASSKGSGSDNEQFF. The chain combines TRBV21-1 with TRBJ2-1; TRBD2 is the table's D call, not checked against the DNA. TRBV21-1 is flagged as a pseudogene. This CDR3 comprises 15 residues.

This chain connects TRBV2 to TRBJ2-1; possibly TRBD2 for D (6 bases). The CDR3 extends over 14 amino acids. The germline gives CDR1 SNHLY, CDR2 FYNNEI. Between the trimmed V and J ends, which lost 2 bases and 9 bases, there was a span of 14 bases. The CDR3 sequence is CASSEFVGGSEQFF. The DNA of the CDR3 is TGTGCCAGCAGTGAATTCGTAGGAGGGAGTGAGCAGTTCTTC.

The V gene is TRBV5-1, the J gene TRBJ2-5; 9 nucleotides align to TRBD1. The V segment lost 2 bases and the J segment 5 bases; nucleotides outside the gene matches: 10. This CDR3 has 16 amino acids. Germline assignment: CDR1 SGHRS and CDR2 YFSETQ. CDR3 coding DNA: TGCGCCAGCAGCTTCCCGCCACAGGGGGCTGGGGAGACCCAGTACTTC. This gives the protein CASSFPPQGAGETQYF. Full variable domain (rest looked up from reference TRBV5-1 and TRBJ2-5): KAGVTQTPRYLIKTRGQQVTLSCSPISGHRSVSWYQQTPGQGLQFLFEYFSETQRNKGNFPGRFSGRQFSNSRSEMNVSTLELGDSALYLCASSFPPQGAGETQYFGPGTRLLVL.

This chain connects TRBV3-1 (or the pseudogene TRBV3-2) to TRBJ1-6; 10 positions agree with TRBD1. This CDR3 region has 14 residues. Germline values: CDR1 LGHDT, CDR2 YNNKEL (reference sequence). V dropped 3 bases and J dropped 12; count of bases not matched to a gene: 5. The CDR3 sequence: CASSQGQGWVPLHF. Written as DNA, the CDR3 is TGTGCCAGCAGCCAGGGACAGGGGTGGGTACCCCTCCACTTT.

The chain joins TRBV18 to TRBJ1-1; D is undetermined. V lost 4 bases to trimming and J lost 0 bases, with 6 bases between them. The germline V gene encodes CDR1 KGHSH and CDR2 LQKENI. This CDR3 contains 13 residues. The CDR3 nucleotides read TGTGCCAGCTCACGGCAGGTGAACACTGAAGCTTTCTTT. Translation: CASSRQVNTEAFF.

This clone has more than one count but fewer than ten. The chain has TRBV19 and TRBJ1-2, with 12 bases matching TRBD1. CDR1 LNHDA and CDR2 SQIVND come from the germline V gene (reference sequence). V lost 7 bases, J lost 3 bases, and 12 bases stayed unmatched. This CDR3 is built from 17 residues. The CDR3 DNA reads TGTGCCAGTACCACCCCGGGACAGGGGGCGAAGGACTATGGCTACACCTTC. Residues: CASTTPGQGAKDYGYTF.

The chain joins TRBV2 to TRBJ1-1; 9 nucleotides agree with TRBD1. V was clipped by 6 bases and J by 3 bases; unmatched bases: 8. The length of the CDR3 is 15 residues. CDR1 is SNHLY and CDR2 is FYNNEI in the germline V gene. CDR3 in DNA: TGTGCCAGCAGGGCGTCTCGGACAGGGGACACTGAAGCTTTCTTT. Its protein product is CASRASRTGDTEAFF.

The V call is TRBV2, the J call TRBJ2-1; TRBD2 matches 11 bases. The length of the CDR3 is 14 residues. The germline V gene encodes CDR1 SNHLY and CDR2 FYNNEI. V lost 6 bases and J lost 3; bases outside the gene matches: 1. The CDR3 sequence is CASRGLAGYNEQFF. CDR3 in DNA: TGTGCCAGCAGAGGACTAGCGGGCTACAATGAGCAGTTCTTC.

This sequence joins TRBV6-5 and TRBJ2-7, with 8 bases lining up with TRBD1. Germline CDR1 is MNHEY and CDR2 is SVGAGI. The CDR3 consists of 13 residues. Unmatched junction bases numbered 7, after V lost 5 bases and J lost 7 bases. The CDR3, as DNA: TGTGCCAGCAGTCGGGACAGGATGGGGGAGCAGTACTTC. Protein: CASSRDRMGEQYF.